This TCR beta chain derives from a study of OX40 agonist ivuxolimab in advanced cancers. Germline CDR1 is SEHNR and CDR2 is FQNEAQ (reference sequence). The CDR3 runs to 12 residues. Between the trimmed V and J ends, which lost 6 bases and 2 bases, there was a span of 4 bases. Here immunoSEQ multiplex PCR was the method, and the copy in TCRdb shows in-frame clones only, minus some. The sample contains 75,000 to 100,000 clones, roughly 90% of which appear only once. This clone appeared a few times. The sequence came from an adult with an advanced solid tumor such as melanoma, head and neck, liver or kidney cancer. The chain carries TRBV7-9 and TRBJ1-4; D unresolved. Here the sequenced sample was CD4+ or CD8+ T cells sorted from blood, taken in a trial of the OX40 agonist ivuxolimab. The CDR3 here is CASSTTNEKLFF. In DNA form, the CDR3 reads TGTGCCAGCAGTACGACTAATGAAAAACTGTTTTTT.